The 2 T cell receptor beta chains given below trace back to one sample, sequenced in a study of blood T cell repertoires in COVID-19. Generated by immunoSEQ multiplex PCR, the TCRdb table keeps only in-frame clones and is missing some. The repertoire holds a few hundred thousand clones, with less than 95% as singletons. Material: PBMCs or T cells enriched from blood (not recorded which). The receptors here all came from a man between 18 and 29 years old who had recovered from COVID-19.

V usage is TRBV30 and J usage is TRBJ1-3, with 8 bases identical to TRBD1. Germline V gene data show CDR1 as GTSNPN and CDR2 as SVGIG (reference sequence). The V and J ends lost 5 bases and 5 bases, in that order; junction bases with no gene match: 2. This CDR3 comprises 12 residues. DNA for the CDR3: TGTGCCTGGGACAGGGGAAGAAACACCATATATTTT. Amino acids: CAWDRGRNTIYF.

This sequence joins TRBV19 and TRBJ2-1, with a weak D call TRBD1 (5 bases). The V gene's germline CDR1 is LNHDA and CDR2 SQIVND (reference sequence). The CDR3 has 15 residues. The V end lost 4 bases, the J end lost 2 bases, and 12 bases lay between the germline ends. CDR3 sequence reads: CASSTDSITYNEQFF. The CDR3 bases are TGTGCCAGTAGTACTGACAGCATAACCTACAATGAGCAGTTCTTC. Combining the CDR3 with reference TRBV19 and TRBJ2-1 gives the whole variable domain DGGITQSPKYLFRKEGQNVTLSCEQNLNHDAMYWYRQDPGQGLRLIYYSQIVNDFQKGDIAEGYSVSREKKESFPLTVTSAQKNPTAFYLCASSTDSITYNEQFFGPGTRLTVL.